A selection of T cell receptor beta chains follows, all from one sample in a study of cytomegalovirus exposure and HLA in healthy donors. Sequenced by immunoSEQ multiplex PCR; TCRdb stores in-frame clones only, minus some. Of approximately 160,000 clones listed, over 75% are singletons. The sequencing sample was made of PBMCs. The receptors stem from a young woman in good health and CMV-seronegative. CDR3s include the opening cysteine and the closing phenylalanine or tryptophan. The D gene is left open where the match is weak.

CDR3 protein | CDR3 DNA | J gene | D gene | V gene
CSVLRRGEKLFF | TGCAGCGTACTTCGACGGGGAGAAAAACTGTTTTTT | TRBJ1-4 | NA | TRBV29-1
CASSESWLLGGVYGYTF | TGTGCCAGCAGTGAATCATGGCTTTTAGGAGGGGTTTATGGCTACACCTTC | TRBJ1-2 | NA | TRBV25-1
CASSPTGAGQPQHF | TGTGCCAGCAGCCCAACAGGGGCCGGGCAGCCCCAGCATTTT | TRBJ1-5 | TRBD1 | TRBV4-2
CASSKDRGGNQPQHF | TGTGCCAGCAGCAAGGACAGGGGCGGTAATCAGCCCCAGCATTTT | TRBJ1-5 | TRBD1 | TRBV2
CASSLVAAGLRYEQYF | TGTGCCAGCAGCTTAGTAGCAGCGGGGCTCCGCTACGAGCAGTACTTC | TRBJ2-7 | TRBD2 | TRBV7-2
CAISESRNGYTEAFF | TGTGCCATCAGTGAGTCCCGAAACGGGTACACTGAAGCTTTCTTT | TRBJ1-1 | NA | TRBV10-3
CASSPQSSGNTIYF | TGCGCCAGCTCCCCACAGAGCTCTGGAAACACCATATATTTT | TRBJ1-3 | NA | TRBV5-1
CSVDGGLKDGYEQYF | TGCAGCGTCGACGGGGGGCTGAAGGATGGATACGAGCAGTACTTC | TRBJ2-7 | NA | TRBV29-1
CASSTADRFNQPQHF | TGTGCCAGCAGTACAGCGGACAGGTTCAATCAACCCCAGCATTTT | TRBJ1-5 | TRBD1 | TRBV28
CASSVETGTGGTYEQYF | TGCGCCAGCAGCGTAGAAACCGGGACAGGGGGCACGTACGAGCAGTACTTC | TRBJ2-7 | TRBD1 | TRBV4-1
CASSISGNTEAFF | TGTGCCAGTAGTATAAGCGGGAACACTGAAGCTTTCTTT | TRBJ1-1 | NA | TRBV19